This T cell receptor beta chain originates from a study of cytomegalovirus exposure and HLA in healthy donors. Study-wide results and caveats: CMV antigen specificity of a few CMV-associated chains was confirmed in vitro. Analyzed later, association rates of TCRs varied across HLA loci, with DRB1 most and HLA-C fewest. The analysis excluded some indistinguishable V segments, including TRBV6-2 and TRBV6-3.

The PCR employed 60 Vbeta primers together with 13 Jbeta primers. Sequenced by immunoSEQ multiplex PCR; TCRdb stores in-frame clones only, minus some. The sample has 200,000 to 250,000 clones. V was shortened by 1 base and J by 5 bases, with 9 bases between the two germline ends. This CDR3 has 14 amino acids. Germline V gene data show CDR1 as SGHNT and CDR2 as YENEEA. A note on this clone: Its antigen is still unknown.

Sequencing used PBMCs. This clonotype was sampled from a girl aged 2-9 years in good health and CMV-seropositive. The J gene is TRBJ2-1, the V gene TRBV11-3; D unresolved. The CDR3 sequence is CASSLAGRHNEQFF. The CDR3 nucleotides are TGTGCCAGCAGCTTAGCGGGTAGGCACAATGAGCAGTTCTTC.